These 7 T cell receptor beta chains came from one sample sequenced in a study of shared clonotypes between healthy human individuals. Assay: immunoSEQ multiplex PCR; the TCRdb copy retains only in-frame clones and omits some. This sample carries about 2.1 million clones, around 93% of them seen once, and the ten largest clones take under 2%. Naive CD8 cells lacked CD45RO and underwent positive selection for CCR7, leaving out terminally differentiated effector memory CD45RA+ cells. The sample taken for sequencing was naive CD8+ T cells from PBMCs. These receptors were taken from a man between 18 and 29 years old in good health. Some clones in this sample may be carry-over from other donors' samples.

As concerns this clone: Other DNA sequences within the sample encode an identical CDR3. This chain connects TRBV7-9 to TRBJ2-7; TRBD1 matches 8 bases. The V gene's germline CDR1 is SEHNR and CDR2 FQNEAQ (reference sequence). The CDR3 runs to 13 residues. The V gene end was trimmed by 5 bases and the J gene end by 7 bases; junction bases not matched to a gene: 7. CDR3 sequence: CASSLDRGGEQYF. CDR3 bases: TGTGCCAGCAGCCTTGACAGGGGTGGGGAGCAGTACTTC.

The chain combines TRBV4-3 with TRBJ2-5; D call uncertain. The CDR3 spans 15 residues. V was pared by 3 bases and J by 1 base, with 12 bases between. CDR1 is LGHNA, CDR2 YSLEER, per germline. CDR3 nucleotides: TGCGCCAGCAGCCAGTCCCGTGCAGTCCAAGAGACCCAGTACTTC. It encodes CASSQSRAVQETQYF.

The J gene is TRBJ2-7, the V gene TRBV27, with D possibly TRBD2 on 6 matching bases. Per the germline V gene, CDR1 is MNHEY and CDR2 is SMNVEV (reference sequence). The CDR3 loop spans 15 amino acids. V shed 5 bases and J shed 2 bases, with 16 bases lying between them. CDR3 sequence (DNA): TGTGCCAGCAGTGGGCGGGGAGCGGGTCCCTACGAGCAGTACTTC. This sequence encodes CASSGRGAGPYEQYF.

The chain combines TRBV5-5 with TRBJ2-5; D might be TRBD2 (6 bases). The CDR3 covers 15 residues. Trimming left V 3 bases short and J 2 bases short, with 14 bases between. The germline gives CDR1 SGHKS, CDR2 YYEKEE (reference sequence). The CDR3 reads CASSWPGRGQETQYF. The CDR3 DNA follows: TGTGCCAGCAGCTGGCCGGGGCGGGGACAAGAGACCCAGTACTTC.

The chain employs TRBV2 and TRBJ1-2; D gene ambiguous. Germline CDR1 SNHLY, CDR2 FYNNEI. CDR3 size: 13 residues. Trimming took off 8 bases at V and 4 bases at J, with 14 bases between the two ends. Written as DNA, the CDR3 is TGTGCCAGCCTTCTCACGGAGTTCTATGGCTACACCTTC. Protein product: CASLLTEFYGYTF.

This clone turned up a few times. The genes are TRBV7-9 and TRBJ1-2; 7 positions match TRBD1. This CDR3 contains 18 residues. Looked up from germline, CDR1 is SEHNR and CDR2 is FQNEAQ (reference sequence). Unmatched junction bases numbered 18, after V lost 3 bases and J lost 5 bases. In nucleotides, the CDR3 is TGTGCCAGCAGCTTCCCCGTAATTGGGACAGCAGCTGGGTATGGCTACACCTTC. It is translated as CASSFPVIGTAAGYGYTF. Filled out from reference TRBV7-9 and TRBJ1-2, the complete variable domain reads DTGVSQNPRHKITKRGQNVTFRCDPISEHNRLYWYRQTLGQGPEFLTYFQNEAQLEKSRLLSDRFSAERPKGSFSTLEIQRTEQGDSAMYLCASSFPVIGTAAGYGYTFGSGTRLTVV.

This clone was recorded a few times. This sequence joins TRBV6-5 and TRBJ1-2; no definite D call. The CDR3 is 11 amino acids. V was shortened by 10 bases and J by 6 bases, with 12 bases between the two germline ends. Germline loops: CDR1 MNHEY, CDR2 SVGAGI. The CDR3 nucleotides are TGTGCCACTAAACTAGGGAATGGCTACACCTTC. Protein sequence: CATKLGNGYTF.